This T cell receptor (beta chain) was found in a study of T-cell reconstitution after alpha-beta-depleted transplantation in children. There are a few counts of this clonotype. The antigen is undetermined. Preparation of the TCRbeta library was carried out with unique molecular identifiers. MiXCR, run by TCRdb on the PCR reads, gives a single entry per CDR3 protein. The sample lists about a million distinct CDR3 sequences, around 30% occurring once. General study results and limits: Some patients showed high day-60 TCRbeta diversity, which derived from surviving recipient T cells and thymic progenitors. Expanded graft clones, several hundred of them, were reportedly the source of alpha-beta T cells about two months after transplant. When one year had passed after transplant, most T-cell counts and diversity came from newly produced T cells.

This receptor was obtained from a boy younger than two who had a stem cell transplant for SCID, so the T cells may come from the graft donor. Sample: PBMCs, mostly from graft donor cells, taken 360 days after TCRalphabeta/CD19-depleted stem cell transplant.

The CDR3 sequence is CASSTRSKGAYGYTF. CDR3 nucleotide sequence: TGTGCCAGCAGTACCCGATCGAAGGGGGCGTATGGCTACACCTTC. This chain uses TRBV6-5 with TRBJ1-2; 7 bases are a match to TRBD1. Germline V gene lookup returns CDR1 MNHEY and CDR2 SVGAGI. Trimming removed 5 bases from V and 5 bases from J; junction bases left unmatched: 11. The CDR3 spans 15 residues.